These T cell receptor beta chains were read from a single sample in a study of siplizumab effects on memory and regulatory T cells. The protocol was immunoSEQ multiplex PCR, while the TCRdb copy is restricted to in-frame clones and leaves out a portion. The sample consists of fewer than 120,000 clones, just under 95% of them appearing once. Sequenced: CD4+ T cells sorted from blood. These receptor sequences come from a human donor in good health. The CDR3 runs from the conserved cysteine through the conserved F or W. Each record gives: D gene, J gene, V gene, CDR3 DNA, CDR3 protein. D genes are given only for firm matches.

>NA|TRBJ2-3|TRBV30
TGTGCCTGGAGGCGGGTTTTATTAGATACGCAGTATTTT
CAWRRVLLDTQYF
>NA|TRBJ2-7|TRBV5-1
TGCGCCAGCAGGCGACAACAGGAATCCTCCTACGAGCAGTACTTC
CASRRQQESSYEQYF
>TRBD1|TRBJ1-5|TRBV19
TGTGCCAGTAGTATACAGGGGGTAGATCAGCCCCAGCATTTT
CASSIQGVDQPQHF
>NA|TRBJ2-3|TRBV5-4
TGTGCCAGCGGATCCGTAGCGATTCTAACAGATACGCAGTATTTT
CASGSVAILTDTQYF
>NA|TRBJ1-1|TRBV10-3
TGTGCCATCAGGGAGAACACTGAAGCTTTCTTT
CAIRENTEAFF
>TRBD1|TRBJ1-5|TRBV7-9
TGTGCCAGCAGCTCCCAGGGGGTAAGCAATCAGCCCCAGCATTTT
CASSSQGVSNQPQHF
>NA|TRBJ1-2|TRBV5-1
TGCGCCAGCAGCTTGGCCGAGGTTAACTATGGCTACACCTTC
CASSLAEVNYGYTF
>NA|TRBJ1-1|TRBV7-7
TGTGCCAGCAGCTACGCGGAGAACACTGAAGCTTTCTTT
CASSYAENTEAFF
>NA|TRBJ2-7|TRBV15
TGTGCCACCAGCAGAGATCACTACGAGCAGTACTTC
CATSRDHYEQYF
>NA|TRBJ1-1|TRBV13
TGTGCCAGCAGCCCCAAAGGCAGCCTCACTGAAGCTTTCTTT
CASSPKGSLTEAFF
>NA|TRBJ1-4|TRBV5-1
TGCGCCAGCAGCTTGGGCGGGATGGCTAATGAAAAACTGTTTTTT
CASSLGGMANEKLFF
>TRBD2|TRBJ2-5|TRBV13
TGTGCCAGCAGCCGGAGTATACGGGGGGGAGAAGAGACCCAGTACTTC
CASSRSIRGGEETQYF
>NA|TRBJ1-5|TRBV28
TGTGCCAGCAGCCTTATTCGACAAGCTAATCAGCCCCAGCATTTT
CASSLIRQANQPQHF
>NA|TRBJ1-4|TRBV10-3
TGTGCCATCAGTGATATGCTGGGCTTTGGCGAAAAACTGTTTTTT
CAISDMLGFGEKLFF
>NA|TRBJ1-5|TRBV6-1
TGTGCCAGCAGTGAATCGATGGCCCAGCCCCAGCATTTT
CASSESMAQPQHF
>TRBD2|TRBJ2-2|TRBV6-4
TGTGCCAGCAGTCTTACCCCGGTAGCGGGATCCAGCGGGGAGCTGTTTTTT
CASSLTPVAGSSGELFF
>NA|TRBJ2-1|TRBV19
TGTGCCAGTAGTTCAAAGACGGGGTTGCCCTACAATGAGCAGTTCTTC
CASSSKTGLPYNEQFF
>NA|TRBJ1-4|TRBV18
TGTGCCAGCTCACCACTGGGGGAGGAAAAACTGTTTTTT
CASSPLGEEKLFF
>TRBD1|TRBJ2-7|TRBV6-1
TGTGCCAGCAGTTCGGACAGGGGGCCCTACGAGCAGTACTTC
CASSSDRGPYEQYF
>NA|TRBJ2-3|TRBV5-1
TGCGCCAGCAGCGTTTCTGCTAGCACAGATACGCAGTATTTT
CASSVSASTDTQYF
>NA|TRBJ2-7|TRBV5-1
TGCGCCAGCAGCTTGGGCGCGGCGCAGGGTCAACGCTACGAGCAGTACTTC
CASSLGAAQGQRYEQYF
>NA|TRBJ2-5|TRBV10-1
TGCGCCAGCAGTAATGGGTATAGCGGAGAGACCCAGTACTTC
CASSNGYSGETQYF
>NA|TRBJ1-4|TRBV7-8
TGTGCCAGCAGCTTAGGGCCCATTCATTGGTCTGAAAAACTGTTTTTT
CASSLGPIHWSEKLFF
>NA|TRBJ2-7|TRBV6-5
TGTGCCAGCAGTTACTCAGGGGCGCTCTACGAGCAGTACTTC
CASSYSGALYEQYF
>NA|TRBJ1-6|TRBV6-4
TGTGCCAGCAGTGAAGACAGGCAGAATTCACCCCTCCACTTT
CASSEDRQNSPLHF
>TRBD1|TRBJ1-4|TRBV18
TGTGCCAGCTCATGGACAGGGGATACTGAAAAACTGTTTTTT
CASSWTGDTEKLFF
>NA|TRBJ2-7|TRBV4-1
TGCGCCAGCAGCCCCATGGGGGGGCCGACCTACGAGCAGTACTTC
CASSPMGGPTYEQYF